This record looks at one T cell receptor beta chain sequence and its context. Germline V gene sequence: CDR1 LNHDA, CDR2 SQIVND (reference sequence). CDR3 length: 14 residues. V lost 8 bases and J lost 6; bases outside the gene matches: 11. Per the study methods: Estimation of nucleated cell counts was performed using reference gene primer amplification. Clones were read by immunoSEQ multiplex PCR, and TCRdb kept only the in-frame ones, dropping some. That table supplies the V and J calls and clone size; D and trimming were determined from the DNA. The data contain more than 120,000 clones, around nine tenths of them singletons. The data were taken from a study of blood T cell repertoires in COVID-19.

The chain recombines TRBV19 with TRBJ1-2; 8 bases agree with TRBD1. The source of this sequence is a woman aged 45 to 65 with active or convalescent COVID-19. The specimen was peripheral blood. CDR3 loop: CASSRTGLTDGYTF. In nucleotides, the CDR3 is TGTGCCAGTTCCCGGACAGGGTTGACGGATGGCTACACCTTC.